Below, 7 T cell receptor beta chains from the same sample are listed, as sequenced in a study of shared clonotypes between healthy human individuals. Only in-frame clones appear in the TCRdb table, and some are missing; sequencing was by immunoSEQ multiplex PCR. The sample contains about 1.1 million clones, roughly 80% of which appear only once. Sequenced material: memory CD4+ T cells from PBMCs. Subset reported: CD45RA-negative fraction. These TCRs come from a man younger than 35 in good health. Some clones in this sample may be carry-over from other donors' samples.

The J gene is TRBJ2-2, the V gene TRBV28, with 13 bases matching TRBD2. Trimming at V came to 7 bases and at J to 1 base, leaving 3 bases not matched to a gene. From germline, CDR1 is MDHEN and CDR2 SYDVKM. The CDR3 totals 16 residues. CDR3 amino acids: CASTRLAGGNTGELFF. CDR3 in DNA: TGTGCCAGCACTCGACTAGCGGGAGGGAACACCGGGGAGCTGTTTTTT.

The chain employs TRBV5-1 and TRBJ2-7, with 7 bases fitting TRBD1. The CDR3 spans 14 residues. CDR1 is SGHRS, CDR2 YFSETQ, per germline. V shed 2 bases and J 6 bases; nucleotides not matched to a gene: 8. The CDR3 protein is CASSFDRVGSEQYF. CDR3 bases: TGCGCCAGCAGCTTTGACAGGGTAGGCTCCGAGCAGTACTTC.

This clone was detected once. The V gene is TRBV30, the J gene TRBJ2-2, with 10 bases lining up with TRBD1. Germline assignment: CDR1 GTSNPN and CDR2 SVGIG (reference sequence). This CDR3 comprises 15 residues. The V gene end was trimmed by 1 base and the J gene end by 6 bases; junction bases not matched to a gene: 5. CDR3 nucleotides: TGTGCCTGGAGTGACTCGGACAGGGGGGCCGGGGAGCTGTTTTTT. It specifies CAWSDSDRGAGELFF.

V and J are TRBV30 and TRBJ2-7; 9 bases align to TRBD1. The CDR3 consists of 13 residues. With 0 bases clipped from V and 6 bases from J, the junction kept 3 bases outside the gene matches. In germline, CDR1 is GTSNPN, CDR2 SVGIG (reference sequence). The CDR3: CAWSVQGAGEQYF. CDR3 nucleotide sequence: TGTGCCTGGAGTGTACAGGGGGCGGGCGAGCAGTACTTC.

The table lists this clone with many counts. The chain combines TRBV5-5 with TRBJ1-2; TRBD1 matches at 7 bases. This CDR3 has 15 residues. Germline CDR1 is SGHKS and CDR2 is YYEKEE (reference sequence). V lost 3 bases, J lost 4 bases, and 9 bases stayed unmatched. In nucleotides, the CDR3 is TGTGCCAGCAGCTGGGAGCCGGGACAGCCCTATGGCTACACCTTC. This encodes CASSWEPGQPYGYTF.

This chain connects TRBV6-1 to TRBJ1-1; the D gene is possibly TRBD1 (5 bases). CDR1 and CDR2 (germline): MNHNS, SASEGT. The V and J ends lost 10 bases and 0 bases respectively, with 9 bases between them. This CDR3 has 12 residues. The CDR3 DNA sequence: TGTGCCACCTACAGGATGAACACTGAAGCTTTCTTT. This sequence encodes CATYRMNTEAFF.

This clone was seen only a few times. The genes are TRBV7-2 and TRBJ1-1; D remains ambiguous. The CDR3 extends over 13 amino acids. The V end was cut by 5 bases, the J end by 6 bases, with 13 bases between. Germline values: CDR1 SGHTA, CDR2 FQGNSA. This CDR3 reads CASSLGRWAEAFF. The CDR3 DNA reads TGTGCCAGCAGCCTAGGACGGTGGGCTGAAGCTTTCTTT.